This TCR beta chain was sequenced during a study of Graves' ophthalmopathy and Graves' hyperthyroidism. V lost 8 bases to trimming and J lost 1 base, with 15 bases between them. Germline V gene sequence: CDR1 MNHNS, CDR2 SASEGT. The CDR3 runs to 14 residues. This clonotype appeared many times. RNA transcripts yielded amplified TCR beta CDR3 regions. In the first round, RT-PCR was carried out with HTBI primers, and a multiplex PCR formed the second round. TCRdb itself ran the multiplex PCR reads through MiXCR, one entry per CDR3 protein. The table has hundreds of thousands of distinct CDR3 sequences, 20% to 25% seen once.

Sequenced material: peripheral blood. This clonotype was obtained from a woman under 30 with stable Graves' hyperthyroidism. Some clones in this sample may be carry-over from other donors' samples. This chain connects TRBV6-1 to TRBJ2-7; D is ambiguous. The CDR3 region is CASAVSLGSYEQYF. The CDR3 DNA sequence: TGTGCCAGCGCAGTAAGCTTGGGGTCCTACGAGCAGTACTTC.